Listed here are 29 T cell receptor beta chains from one sample, sequenced in a study of blood T cell repertoires in COVID-19. TCRdb keeps only in-frame clones here, not all; method: immunoSEQ multiplex PCR. The sample carries 130,000 or so clones, about 85% recorded once. The sample taken for sequencing was peripheral blood. Receptors originate from a human donor in a cohort sampled during active COVID-19.

With respect to this clone: This CDR3 is also generated by other DNA sequences in the sample. CDR3 in DNA: TGTGCCAGCAGCCCCCGGGGGAACACCATATATTTT. It translates to CASSPRGNTIYF. The chain is built from TRBV9 and TRBJ1-3, with D possibly being TRBD1 (5 bases). Between the trimmed V and J ends, which lost 4 bases and 7 bases, there was a span of 9 bases. CDR1 SGDLS and CDR2 YYNGEE come from the germline V gene. This CDR3 has 12 residues. The whole variable domain, filled in from reference TRBV9 and TRBJ1-3, reads DSGVTQTPKHLITATGQRVTLRCSPRSGDLSVYWYQQSLDQGLQFLIQYYNGEERAKGNILERFSAQQFPDLHSELNLSSLELGDSALYFCASSPRGNTIYFGEGSWLTVV.

The chain uses TRBV6-5 and TRBJ1-1; D perhaps matches TRBD1 (6 bases). The germline V gene has CDR1 MNHEY and CDR2 SVGAGI. The CDR3 has 15 amino acids. The V end was cut by 0 bases, the J end by 1 base, with 9 bases between. The CDR3 DNA is TGTGCCAGCAGTTACTCGAACAGGGCGAACACTGAAGCTTTCTTT. It is translated as CASSYSNRANTEAFF.

This clone was seen more than once but under ten times. The chain carries TRBV6-5 and TRBJ2-2; a possible D gene is TRBD1 (5 bases). The germline gives CDR1 MNHEY, CDR2 SVGAGI. This CDR3 has 14 residues. With 10 bases removed from V and 1 base from J, the gap between germline ends came to 13 bases. The CDR3 spells CATTDRLNTGELFF. CDR3 nucleotides: TGTGCCACCACAGACAGATTGAACACCGGGGAGCTGTTTTTT.

DNA of the CDR3: TGTGCCAGCAGTCACCACCCCGGGACTGGGCCCTACAATGAGCAGTTCTTC. Translating gives CASSHHPGTGPYNEQFF. The chain combines TRBV28 with TRBJ2-1; weak D call: TRBD2 (6 bases). Germline V gene lookup returns CDR1 MDHEN and CDR2 SYDVKM. The V end was cut by 5 bases, the J end by 2 bases, with 19 bases between. This CDR3 is built from 17 residues.

This clone occurred a few times. The chain carries TRBV29-1 and TRBJ1-1; no clear D. Per the germline V gene, CDR1 is SQVTM and CDR2 is ANQGSEA. The CDR3 totals 14 residues. The ends were cut back, 2 bases at V and 2 bases at J, with 12 bases in the middle. CDR3: CSVEFRRGNTEAFF. Written as DNA, the CDR3 is TGCAGCGTTGAATTCCGAAGAGGTAACACTGAAGCTTTCTTT. The full variable domain, completed using reference TRBV29-1 and TRBJ1-1, is SAVISQKPSRDICQRGTSLTIQCQVDSQVTMMFWYRQQPGQSLTLIATANQGSEATYESGFVIDKFPISRPNLTFSTLTVSNMSPEDSSIYLCSVEFRRGNTEAFFGQGTRLTVV.

The chain links TRBV27 to TRBJ2-6; D may be TRBD1 (7 bases). Germline CDR1 and CDR2: MNHEY and SMNVEV (reference sequence). This CDR3 has 16 residues. Trimming removed 5 bases at V and 4 bases at J, with 15 bases between. Here the CDR3 reads CASSAARGAGANVLTF. CDR3 nucleotides: TGTGCCAGCAGTGCCGCCAGGGGGGCCGGGGCCAACGTCCTGACTTTC.

This clone was seen more than once but under ten times. The V call is TRBV24-1, the J call TRBJ2-1, with 12 bases that match TRBD2. Trimming at V came to 3 bases and at J to 7 bases, leaving 6 bases not matched to a gene. The CDR3 is 16 residues long. The germline V gene has CDR1 KGHDR and CDR2 SFDVKD. CDR3 in DNA: TGTGCCACCAGTGATACGACTAGCGGGAGCCCTAATGAGCAGTTCTTC. It yields the protein CATSDTTSGSPNEQFF.

CDR3 amino acids: CASSLERNQPQHF. CDR3 DNA sequence: TGTGCCAGCAGCTTAGAACGGAATCAGCCCCAGCATTTT. The genes are TRBV11-2 and TRBJ1-5; D gene uncertain. V shed 0 bases and J shed 4 bases, with 4 bases lying between them. CDR1 is SGHAT, CDR2 FQNNGV, per germline. The CDR3 has 13 residues.

V and J are TRBV12-3 or TRBV12-4 and TRBJ1-1; D is unclear. The CDR3 length is 13 residues. Trimming pared 7 bases from V and 1 base from J, leaving 10 bases between. As DNA, the CDR3 is TGTGCCAGCATCAGGCAGACGAACACTGAAGCTTTCTTT. The encoded protein is CASIRQTNTEAFF.

This rearrangement joins TRBV4-1 to TRBJ1-5; D is unclear. This CDR3 region has 15 residues. Trimming took off 0 bases at V and 5 bases at J, with 11 bases between the two ends. The germline gives CDR1 MGHRA, CDR2 YSYEKL. CDR3 coding DNA: TGCGCCAGCAGCCAAGATACGGCAGCGTATCAGCCCCAGCATTTT. Its translation is CASSQDTAAYQPQHF.

This clone was picked up one time. The chain uses TRBV7-3 and TRBJ2-7; a weak D match, TRBD2 (6 bases). The CDR3 is 13 amino acids. V lost 6 bases, J lost 6 bases, and 15 bases lay in between. CDR1 SGHTA and CDR2 FQGTGA come from the germline V gene. CDR3 DNA: TGTGCCAGCAGTAGTGGCAGAGCGGGCGAGCAGTACTTC. Encoded protein: CASSSGRAGEQYF.

V usage is TRBV27 and J usage is TRBJ1-3; the D is unclear. Germline assignment: CDR1 MNHEY and CDR2 SMNVEV (reference sequence). The length of the CDR3 is 15 residues. V was shortened by 4 bases and J by 0 bases, with 10 bases between the two germline ends. CDR3 sequence: CASSSFAGSGNTIYF. CDR3 DNA: TGTGCCAGCAGTTCCTTCGCCGGCTCTGGAAACACCATATATTTT.

The chain joins TRBV28 to TRBJ1-6; 10 positions match TRBD1. The CDR3 totals 15 residues. CDR1 MDHEN and CDR2 SYDVKM come from the germline V gene. J was trimmed by 9 bases and V by 7 bases; bases with no gene match: 9. The CDR3 DNA reads TGTGCCAGCACCCTAACGACAGGGGGCTCTTCACCCCTCCACTTT. It specifies CASTLTTGGSSPLHF.

This clone was recorded a few times. The chain has TRBV19 and TRBJ2-7; TRBD1 matches at 7 bases. CDR3 length: 14 amino acids. The junction had 5 bases not matched to a gene; V was cut back by 4 bases and J by 2 bases. Germline CDR1 is LNHDA and CDR2 is SQIVND (reference sequence). CDR3 in DNA: TGTGCCAGTAGTACTGGGACAGCTACCTACGAGCAGTACTTC. Translated, it gives CASSTGTATYEQYF.

V usage is TRBV19 and J usage is TRBJ1-1, with D possibly being TRBD1 (5 bases). The germline V and J ends were trimmed by 6 bases and 0 bases, with 20 bases remaining between them. The CDR3 runs 17 residues. Germline assignment: CDR1 LNHDA and CDR2 SQIVND (reference sequence). This chain's CDR3 is CASRLVGRGPMNTEAFF. CDR3 nucleotides: TGTGCCAGTAGACTAGTGGGGAGGGGTCCTATGAACACTGAAGCTTTCTTT.

This chain links TRBV7-8 with TRBJ2-1; 9 nucleotides match TRBD2. The CDR3 spans 19 residues. Germline V lookup: CDR1 SGHVS, CDR2 FQNEAQ. Trimming cost V 1 base and J 7 bases; bases outside gene matches: 17. CDR3 sequence: CASSLVRGSGSRFGNEQFF. As DNA, the CDR3 is TGTGCCAGCAGCTTAGTGAGGGGTAGCGGGAGTAGGTTTGGGAATGAGCAGTTCTTC.

The chain employs TRBV9 and TRBJ2-7, with D perhaps TRBD1 (6 bases). This CDR3 is built from 15 residues. The ends were cut back, 4 bases at V and 7 bases at J, with 21 bases in the middle. Germline CDR1 is SGDLS and CDR2 is YYNGEE. The CDR3 coding sequence is TGTGCCAGCAGCCCCCAGACAGGTACGTCGGGAGAGCAGTACTTC. This sequence encodes CASSPQTGTSGEQYF.

This chain joins TRBV7-3 and TRBJ2-1; D remains unclear. This CDR3 is built from 18 residues. The germline gives CDR1 SGHTA, CDR2 FQGTGA. Trimming pared 1 base from V and 3 bases from J, leaving 19 bases between. Here the CDR3 DNA reads TGTGCCAGCAGCTTAAGGAGTCAAGTGGGTACTCTCTACAATGAGCAGTTCTTC. This encodes CASSLRSQVGTLYNEQFF.

The chain has TRBV6-5 and TRBJ1-5, with TRBD1 matching 7 bases. This CDR3 contains 14 residues. V was clipped by 7 bases and J by 1 base; unmatched bases: 4. Germline CDR1 and CDR2: MNHEY and SVGAGI. For the CDR3, the DNA is TGTGCCAGCAATCCGGGACAGAGCAATCAGCCCCAGCATTTT. Translating it yields CASNPGQSNQPQHF.

This CDR3 reads CASSLVSVGSGNTIYF. The CDR3 region has the DNA TGTGCCAGCAGCTTAGTATCGGTTGGCTCTGGAAACACCATATATTTT. This sequence joins TRBV7-2 and TRBJ1-3; no firm D call. This CDR3 is built from 16 residues. The germline V gene has CDR1 SGHTA and CDR2 FQGNSA. V was trimmed by 1 base and J by 0 bases, leaving 10 bases between them.

The V call is TRBV7-2, the J call TRBJ2-2, with 8 bases aligning to TRBD2. The CDR3 spans 14 residues. From germline, CDR1 is SGHTA and CDR2 FQGNSA. With V trimmed by 10 bases and J by 5 bases, 9 bases remained unmatched. CDR3 DNA sequence: TGTGCCAACGCACGGGAGGGCCGTACCGGGGAGCTGTTTTTT. It specifies CANAREGRTGELFF.

This chain joins TRBV18 and TRBJ2-2, with a weak D call TRBD1 (6 bases). Germline CDR1 and CDR2: KGHSH and LQKENI. The CDR3 totals 16 residues. The ends were cut back, 4 bases at V and 0 bases at J, with 12 bases in the middle. As DNA, the CDR3 is TGTGCCAGCTCACGTTCGACAGGCGCGAACACCGGGGAGCTGTTTTTT. It encodes CASSRSTGANTGELFF.

This clone occurred a few times. The chain is built from TRBV29-1 and TRBJ1-1, with D perhaps matching TRBD1 (5 bases). The CDR3 covers 12 residues. Trimming cost V 8 bases and J 0 bases, with 10 bases left between them. Germline V CDR1 and CDR2: SQVTM, ANQGSEA. CDR3 in DNA: TGCAGCTCACAGGTACTGAACACTGAAGCTTTCTTT. As protein: CSSQVLNTEAFF. The variable domain in full, completed from reference TRBV29-1 and TRBJ1-1, reads SAVISQKPSRDICQRGTSLTIQCQVDSQVTMMFWYRQQPGQSLTLIATANQGSEATYESGFVIDKFPISRPNLTFSTLTVSNMSPEDSSIYLCSSQVLNTEAFFGQGTRLTVV.

The chain recombines TRBV3-1 (or the pseudogene TRBV3-2) with TRBJ2-7, with D perhaps matching TRBD1 (5 bases). CDR1 and CDR2 from the germline V gene are LGHDT and YNNKEL (reference sequence). The CDR3 covers 15 residues. V was trimmed by 0 bases and J by 2 bases, leaving 11 bases between them. CDR3 region: CASSQDLTETYEQYF. The CDR3 DNA is TGTGCCAGCAGCCAAGACCTGACAGAAACCTACGAGCAGTACTTC.

This rearrangement joins TRBV7-2 to TRBJ2-7; TRBD2 agrees at 7 bases. The V and J ends lost 5 bases and 3 bases, in that order; junction bases with no gene match: 10. The V gene's germline CDR1 is SGHTA and CDR2 FQGNSA. The CDR3 consists of 15 residues. The CDR3 DNA reads TGTGCCAGCAGCCCGGCCCCCGGGACTAACTACGAGCAGTACTTC. Its protein is CASSPAPGTNYEQYF.

The chain joins TRBV12-5 to TRBJ2-2; a possible D gene is TRBD1 (5 bases). The germline V and J ends were trimmed by 1 base and 1 base, with 7 bases remaining between them. The length of the CDR3 is 15 residues. Germline assignment: CDR1 LGHNT and CDR2 FRNRAP. Here the CDR3 DNA reads TGTGCTAGTGGTTTGGGGCAGGGGAACACCGGGGAGCTGTTTTTT. This encodes CASGLGQGNTGELFF. Using reference TRBV12-5 and TRBJ2-2 for the parts outside the CDR3, the full variable domain is DARVTQTPRHKVTEMGQEVTMRCQPILGHNTVFWYRQTMMQGLELLAYFRNRAPLDDSGMPKDRFSAEMPDATLATLKIQPSEPRDSAVYFCASGLGQGNTGELFFGEGSRLTVL.

This chain uses TRBV5-8 with TRBJ2-1; TRBD2 is a possible D gene (5 bases). Trimming shortened V by 1 base and J by 8 bases, and 10 bases separated the two germline ends. The CDR3 length is 13 residues. The germline V gene encodes CDR1 SGHTS and CDR2 YDEGEE. The CDR3 DNA sequence: TGTGCCAGCAGCTTGAGAGGGAGCGATGAGCAGTTCTTC. Translated: CASSLRGSDEQFF.

The J gene is TRBJ2-7, the V gene TRBV15; 11 bases are a match to TRBD2. V lost 3 bases, J lost 4 bases, and 8 bases stayed unmatched. The CDR3 sequence is 16 residues long. In germline, CDR1 is LNHNV, CDR2 YYDKDF (reference sequence). The CDR3 DNA reads as TGTGCCACCAGCAGTGATAGACTAGCGGGATATTACGAGCAGTACTTC. Translating it yields CATSSDRLAGYYEQYF.

This chain joins TRBV29-1 and TRBJ1-1, with 7 bases identical to TRBD1. V lost 7 bases, J lost 0 bases, and 8 bases stayed unmatched. The CDR3 is made up of 14 amino acids. Per the germline V gene, CDR1 is SQVTM and CDR2 is ANQGSEA. CDR3 sequence reads: CSANRGAMNTEAFF. DNA for the CDR3: TGCAGCGCGAACAGGGGAGCCATGAACACTGAAGCTTTCTTT.